This T cell receptor beta chain comes out of a study of shared clonotypes between healthy human individuals. Whole-study results and caveats: Depth was large, yet rarefaction showed that sorted-subset sequencing was incomplete.

Measured with immunoSEQ multiplex PCR; TCRdb has only the in-frame clones, and not every one. The table has about 380,000 clones, about 97% seen once; the top ten hold approximately 0.3%. To note about this clone: Its antigen is as yet unknown.

This TCR came from a young man in good health. Specimen: memory CD8+ T cells sorted from blood. Subset specified: CD45RO+ cells pooled with CCR7-negative TemRA cells.

This CDR3 is CAITPGLTYEQYF. The CDR3 coding sequence is TGTGCCATCACTCCGGGACTAACCTACGAGCAGTACTTC. The V gene is TRBV10-3, the J gene TRBJ2-7; 7 nucleotides align to TRBD2. Per germline, CDR1 ENHRY and CDR2 SYGVKD. This CDR3 spans 13 amino acids. The ends lost 7 bases at V and 2 bases at J; junction bases unmatched: 5.